Listed below are T cell receptor beta chains from one sample, sequenced in a study of human T cells and chemical hapten exposure. TCRdb used MiXCR to reprocess the RACE reads, holding one entry per CDR3 protein. The table includes approximately 80,000 distinct CDR3 sequences, about 8% detected once. The sample here was whole blood, taken in connection with sensitization to the hapten diphenylcyclopropenone (DPC). The receptors here all came from a woman aged 25-40 years with alopecia areata. Some clones in this sample may be carry-over from other donors' samples. The CDR3 runs from the conserved cysteine through the conserved F or W. D genes are given only for firm matches. Not all rows give a size; the values are once, few, many and, for expanded clones, a class.

TRBD1,16,TRBV7-9,TRBJ1-1,many,TGTGCCAGCAGCTTGGGACAGGGGGCTTATAGCACTGAAGCTTTCTTT,CASSLGQGAYSTEAFF
.,15,TRBV5-1,TRBJ1-6,.,TGCGCCAGCAGCCGGGACGGGGTTAATAATTCACCCCTCAACTTT,CASSRDGVNNSPLNF
TRBD1,13,TRBV12-3/TRBV12-4,TRBJ1-1,few,TGTGCCAGCAGTTTGGACAGGGGGGTTAGGGCTTTCTTT,CASSLDRGVRAFF
TRBD1,15,TRBV20-1,TRBJ1-2,many,TGCAGTGCTAGAGAGACCGGACAGGGGGTCTATGGCTACACCTTC,CSARETGQGVYGYTF
.,14,TRBV7-3,TRBJ2-5,many,TGTGCCAGCAGCTTAAGGGCAGGCCAAGAGACCCAGTACTTC,CASSLRAGQETQYF
.,13,TRBV5-1,TRBJ2-3,few,TGCGCCAGCAGCTTGGCCTTATCCGATACGCAGTATTTT,CASSLALSDTQYF
TRBD1,14,TRBV20-1,TRBJ1-4,few,TGCAGTGCTGGGGACAGAACAACTAATGAAAAACTGTTTTTT,CSAGDRTTNEKLFF
.,12,TRBV12-3/TRBV12-4,TRBJ1-1,.,TGTGCCAGCAGTTTACTGGGAGCTGAAGCTTTCTTT,CASSLLGAEAFF
.,14,TRBV7-2,TRBJ1-1,.,TGTGCCAGCAGCTTAGTTGCAGGGGACACTGAAGCTTTCTTT,CASSLVAGDTEAFF
TRBD1,12,TRBV20-1,TRBJ2-7,.,TGCAGTGCTAGACAACGATCAGGGGGCACGCACTTC,CSARQRSGGTHF
.,12,TRBV7-8,TRBJ1-3,many,TGTGCCAGCAGCTTAGTTGGAAACACCATATATTTT,CASSLVGNTIYF
.,16,TRBV20-1,TRBJ1-5,many,TGCAGTGCTAGAGCTCGAGGGGCAAGGAGCAATCAGCCCCAGCATTTT,CSARARGARSNQPQHF
.,18,TRBV6-5,TRBJ1-1,many,TGTGCCAGCAGTTACTCGATATTGGGGGGGGGGAGTTCCACTGAAGCTTTCTTT,CASSYSILGGGSSTEAFF
.,11,TRBV29-1,TRBJ1-1,few,TGCAGCGTTGATCATAAGGGGCAAGCTTTCTTT,CSVDHKGQAFF
TRBD1,15,TRBV9,TRBJ1-5,many,TGTGCCAGCAACCGGGACAGGGATGGATCTCAGCCCCAGCATTTT,CASNRDRDGSQPQHF
.,14,TRBV6-5,TRBJ1-2,.,TGTGCCAGCAGTGAATCTACTAATGACTATGGCTACACCTTC,CASSESTNDYGYTF
.,13,TRBV15,TRBJ1-2,few,TGTGCCACCAGCAGAGCAGGGGTGGTTGGCTACACCTTC,CATSRAGVVGYTF
.,11,TRBV12-5,TRBJ1-1,few,TGTGCTAGCAGGACAGTCTTGGTGGCTTTCTTT,CASRTVLVAFF
TRBD1,13,TRBV4-1,TRBJ2-7,few,TGCGCCAGCAGCCATACAGGGGGCGCCGAGCAGTACTTC,CASSHTGGAEQYF
.,15,TRBV12-3/TRBV12-4,TRBJ1-1,many,TGTGCCAGCAAACGTCAGGGGACCCTGAACACTGAAGCTTTCTTT,CASKRQGTLNTEAFF
.,15,TRBV5-1,TRBJ2-1,many,TGCGCCAGCAGCTTGGTTGGGGCGGAGCACAATGAGCAGTTCTTC,CASSLVGAEHNEQFF
.,15,TRBV11-2,TRBJ2-3,many,TGTGCCAGCAGCTTACGTGCGTCGGGGGCAGATACGCAGTATTTT,CASSLRASGADTQYF
.,17,TRBV20-1,TRBJ2-7,many,TGCAGTGCGCAGGGCCTTCTGACGGGGGGCCGAACCTACGAGCAGTACTTC,CSAQGLLTGGRTYEQYF
TRBD1,15,TRBV13,TRBJ1-2,many,TGTGCCAGCAGCTTAGAAAATCAGGGGGACTATGGCTACACCTTC,CASSLENQGDYGYTF
TRBD1,14,TRBV20-1,TRBJ1-1,few,TGCAGTGCTAGAGGAGACAGGGGGAAGACTGAAGCTTTCTTT,CSARGDRGKTEAFF
TRBD1,15,TRBV20-1,TRBJ1-5,few,TGCAGTGCCACCACGACAGGGGGCGAATCGCAGCCCCAGCATTTT,CSATTTGGESQPQHF
TRBD1,13,TRBV29-1,TRBJ1-1,many,TGCAGCGTTGATCCAGGGGGCCGCACTGAAGCTTTCTTT,CSVDPGGRTEAFF
.,14,TRBV27,TRBJ2-1,.,TGTGCCAGCATTGTCAGAGACGGACACAATGAGCAGTTCTTC,CASIVRDGHNEQFF
.,14,TRBV5-6,TRBJ2-1,many,TGTGCCAGCAGCTTGGGTGGCGGGGGCCCCGAAAAGTTCTTC,CASSLGGGGPEKFF
.,15,TRBV7-2,TRBJ2-2,many,TGTGCCAGCAGCTTATCCAGGGCGAACACCGGGGAGCTGTTTTTT,CASSLSRANTGELFF
TRBD1,14,TRBV2,TRBJ2-1,few,TGTGCCAGTCCAGGGGGACAGGGTGGAAGGGAGCAGTTCTTC,CASPGGQGGREQFF
.,14,TRBV2,TRBJ2-5,many,TGTGCCAGCAAGGAAAGCGTCGGCCAAGAGACCCAGTACTTC,CASKESVGQETQYF
TRBD1,16,TRBV2,TRBJ1-1,few,TGTGCCAGCGGTTTTCCTCTGGGACAGGGTTCCACTGAAGCTTTCTTT,CASGFPLGQGSTEAFF
.,12,TRBV6-5,TRBJ1-1,many,TGTGCCAGCAGAACAGGGTTCACTGAAGCTTTCTTT,CASRTGFTEAFF
TRBD2,20,TRBV7-8,TRBJ2-3,many,TGTGCCAGCAGCTTCGCCCGTCGGGTCCTAGCGGGGGCCTTCACAGATACGCAGTATTTT,CASSFARRVLAGAFTDTQYF
.,13,TRBV10-3,TRBJ2-4,many,TGTGCCATCAGTGAGGGGGTCGGGGGACTCCTTCACTTC,CAISEGVGGLLHF
.,19,TRBV6-6,TRBJ2-4,many,TGTGCCACACATCCCGGGGGATCGACAGGGTTTAAGTCCAAAAACATTCAGTACTTC,CATHPGGSTGFKSKNIQYF
.,17,TRBV14,TRBJ2-2,.,TGTGCCAGCAGCCAAGCCCTGGGCCCCCGGAGCACCGGGGAGCTGTTTTTT,CASSQALGPRSTGELFF
.,14,TRBV20-1,TRBJ1-2,few,TGCAGTGCTACGCGCGGATTGCTAAACTATGGCTACACCTTC,CSATRGLLNYGYTF
TRBD1,13,TRBV20-1,TRBJ1-4,.,TGCAGTGCTTACAGGGGATCTAATGAAAAACTGTTTTTT,CSAYRGSNEKLFF
TRBD1,21,TRBV5-1,TRBJ2-1,many,TGCGCCAGCAGCTCTGCGCTTCCCGGGACAGGAACTTCTGGCTCCTACAATGAGCAGTTCTTC,CASSSALPGTGTSGSYNEQFF
TRBD1,15,TRBV12-3/TRBV12-4,TRBJ1-5,few,TGTGCCAGCAGTTTTAAAGGGGGCGCAAATCAGCCCCAGCATTTT,CASSFKGGANQPQHF
TRBD1,14,TRBV6-6,TRBJ2-1,few,TGTGCCAGCAGCCCACCCAATGGACAGGTTTTCGAGTTCTTC,CASSPPNGQVFEFF
.,13,TRBV5-1,TRBJ1-3,many,TGCGCCAGCAGCTTAGCAGGTGCAAACACCATATATTTT,CASSLAGANTIYF
.,14,TRBV18,TRBJ1-1,many,TGTGCCAGCTCACCCCGGACGTGGAACACTGAAGCTTTCTTT,CASSPRTWNTEAFF
.,16,TRBV11-2,TRBJ1-4,few,TGTGCCAGCAGCTTGTTTTATGGGTCAACTAATGAAAAACTGTTTTTT,CASSLFYGSTNEKLFF
.,12,TRBV5-4,TRBJ1-2,.,TGTGCCAGCAGCTTGGCAGGGTTTGGCTACACCTTC,CASSLAGFGYTF
TRBD1,18,TRBV29-1,TRBJ2-6,few,TGCAGCGTTGAAGATCTTCGTGACAGGGGGACTGGGGCCAACGTCCTGACTTTC,CSVEDLRDRGTGANVLTF
TRBD1,19,TRBV7-9,TRBJ2-7,few,TGTGCCAGCAGCTTTGTGGGGAGGTTGACAGGGGCCCATGCCTACGAGCAGTACTTC,CASSFVGRLTGAHAYEQYF
.,15,TRBV7-9,TRBJ1-1,many,TGTGCCAGCAGCTTAGCGGCCGGGACGAACACTGAAGCTTTCTTT,CASSLAAGTNTEAFF
.,15,TRBV7-9,TRBJ1-1,many,TGTGCCAGCAGCATTGCGACACCGATGAACACTGAAGCTTTCTTT,CASSIATPMNTEAFF
TRBD1,14,TRBV25-1,TRBJ2-7,many,TGTGCCAGCAGTGATGGGACAGGGCCCTACGAGCAGTACTTC,CASSDGTGPYEQYF
.,14,TRBV4-2,TRBJ1-2,many,TGTGCCAGCAGCCAAGATCGGAAAAACTATGGCTACACCTTC,CASSQDRKNYGYTF
TRBD2,16,TRBV4-1,TRBJ2-7,few,TGCGCCAGCAGCCAAGCCCCAAGCGGGGCTTTCTACGAGCAGTACTTC,CASSQAPSGAFYEQYF
TRBD2,16,TRBV4-2,TRBJ2-7,many,TGTGCCAGCAGCCAACCCCTAGCGGGGGACACCTACGAGCAGTACTTC,CASSQPLAGDTYEQYF
.,12,TRBV20-1,TRBJ2-7,many,TGCAGTGCTACCACAAATTCCTACGAGCAGTACTTC,CSATTNSYEQYF
.,13,TRBV29-1,TRBJ2-2,many,TGCAGCGTTGGGGTCACGAACACCGGGGAGCTGTTTTTT,CSVGVTNTGELFF